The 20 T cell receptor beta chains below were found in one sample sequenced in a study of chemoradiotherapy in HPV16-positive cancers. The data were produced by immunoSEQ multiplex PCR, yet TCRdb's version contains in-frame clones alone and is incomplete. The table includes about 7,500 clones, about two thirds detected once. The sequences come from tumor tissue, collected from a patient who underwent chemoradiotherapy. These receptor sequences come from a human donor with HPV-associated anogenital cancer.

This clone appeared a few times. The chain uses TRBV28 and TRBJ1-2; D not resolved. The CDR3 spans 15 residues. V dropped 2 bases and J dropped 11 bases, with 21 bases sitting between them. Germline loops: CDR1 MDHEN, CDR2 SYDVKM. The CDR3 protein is CASSLRSPAASKYTF. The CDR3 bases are TGTGCCAGCAGTTTAAGGAGTCCGGCAGCCTCTAAGTACACCTTC.

Here the CDR3 reads CASSLAGVLTTGEQYF. The CDR3 bases are TGTGCCAGCAGCCTGGCGGGCGTACTCACGACAGGCGAGCAGTACTTC. V is TRBV7-9 and J is TRBJ2-7; possible D gene TRBD1, 6 bases. This CDR3 contains 16 residues. The germline V gene has CDR1 SEHNR and CDR2 FQNEAQ (reference sequence). Trimming took off 5 bases at V and 6 bases at J, with 23 bases between the two ends.

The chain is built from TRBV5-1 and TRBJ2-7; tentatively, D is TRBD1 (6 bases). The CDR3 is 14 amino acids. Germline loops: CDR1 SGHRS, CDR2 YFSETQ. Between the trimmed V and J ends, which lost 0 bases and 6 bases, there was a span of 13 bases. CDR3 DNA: TGCGCCAGCAGCTTGGTAGGGGGTCTTGGCGAGCAGTACTTC. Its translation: CASSLVGGLGEQYF.

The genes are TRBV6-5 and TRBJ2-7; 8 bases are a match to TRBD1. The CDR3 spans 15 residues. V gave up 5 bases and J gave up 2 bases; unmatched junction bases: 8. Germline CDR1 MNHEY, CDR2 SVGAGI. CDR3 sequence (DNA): TGTGCCAGCAGTCTCAGAGGACAGGGAACCTACGAGCAGTACTTC. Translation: CASSLRGQGTYEQYF.

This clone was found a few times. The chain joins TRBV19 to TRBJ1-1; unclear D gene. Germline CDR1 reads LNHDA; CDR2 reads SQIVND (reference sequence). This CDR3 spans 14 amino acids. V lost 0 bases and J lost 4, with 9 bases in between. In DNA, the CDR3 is TGTGCCAGTAGTATAGAAGAAGGGCTCACTGAAGCTTTCTTT. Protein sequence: CASSIEEGLTEAFF.

The CDR3 bases are TGTGCCAGCAGCTTGGAAGTGGGAGGGCCGGGAAATGAGCAGTTCTTC. It codes for CASSLEVGGPGNEQFF. This rearrangement joins TRBV5-6 to TRBJ2-1; 7 nucleotides line up with TRBD2. After removal of 0 bases from V and 7 bases from J, the junction contained 10 bases not matched to a gene. CDR3 length equals 16 residues. CDR1 and CDR2 from the germline V gene are SGHDT and YYEEEE.

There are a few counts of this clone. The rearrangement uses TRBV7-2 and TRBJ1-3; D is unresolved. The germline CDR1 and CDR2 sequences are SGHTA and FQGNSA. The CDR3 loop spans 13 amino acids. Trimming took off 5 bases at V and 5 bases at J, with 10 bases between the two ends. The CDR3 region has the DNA TGTGCCAGCAGCCCCTCAGTCCGAAACACCATATATTTT. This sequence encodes CASSPSVRNTIYF. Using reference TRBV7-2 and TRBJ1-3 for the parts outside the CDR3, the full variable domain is GAGVSQSPSNKVTEKGKDVELRCDPISGHTALYWYRQSLGQGLEFLIYFQGNSAPDKSGLPSDRFSAERTGGSVSTLTIQRTQQEDSAVYLCASSPSVRNTIYFGEGSWLTVV.

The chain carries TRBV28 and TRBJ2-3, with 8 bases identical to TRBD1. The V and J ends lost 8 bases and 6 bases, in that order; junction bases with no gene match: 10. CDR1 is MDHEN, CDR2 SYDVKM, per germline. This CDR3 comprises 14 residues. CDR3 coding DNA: TGTGCCAGCGGTCAGGGGGCCGCGTGGGATACGCAGTATTTT. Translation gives CASGQGAAWDTQYF. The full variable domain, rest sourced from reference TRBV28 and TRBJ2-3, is DVKVTQSSRYLVKRTGEKVFLECVQDMDHENMFWYRQDPGLGLRLIYFSYDVKMKEKGDIPEGYSVSREKKERFSLILESASTNQTSMYLCASGQGAAWDTQYFGPGTRLTVL.

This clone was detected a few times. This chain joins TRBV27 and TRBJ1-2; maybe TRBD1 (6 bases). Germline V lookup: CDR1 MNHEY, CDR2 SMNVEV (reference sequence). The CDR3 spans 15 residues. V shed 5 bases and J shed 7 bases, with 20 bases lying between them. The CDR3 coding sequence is TGTGCCAGCAGTCGGGCGGGGGCCGGGTTACGTGGCTACACCTTC. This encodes CASSRAGAGLRGYTF.

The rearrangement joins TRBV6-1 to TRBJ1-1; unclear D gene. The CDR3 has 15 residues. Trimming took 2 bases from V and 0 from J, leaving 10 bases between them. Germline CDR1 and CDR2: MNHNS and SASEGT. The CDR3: CASSEFRQMNTEAFF. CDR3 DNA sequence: TGTGCCAGCAGTGAATTTCGGCAGATGAACACTGAAGCTTTCTTT.

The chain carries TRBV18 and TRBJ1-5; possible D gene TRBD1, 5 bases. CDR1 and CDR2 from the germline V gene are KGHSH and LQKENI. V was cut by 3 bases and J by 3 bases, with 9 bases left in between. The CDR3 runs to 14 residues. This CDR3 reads CASSPQGINQPQHF. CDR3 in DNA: TGTGCCAGCTCACCTCAGGGAATCAATCAGCCCCAGCATTTT.

As DNA, the CDR3 is TGTGCCAGCAGTTACGTCGGCAGGGGGAACTATGGCTACACCTTC. Protein sequence: CASSYVGRGNYGYTF. The chain links TRBV27 to TRBJ1-2; 7 positions agree with TRBD1. This CDR3 contains 15 residues. With 4 bases clipped from V and 2 bases from J, the junction kept 7 bases outside the gene matches. Germline V gives CDR1 MNHEY, CDR2 SMNVEV (reference sequence).

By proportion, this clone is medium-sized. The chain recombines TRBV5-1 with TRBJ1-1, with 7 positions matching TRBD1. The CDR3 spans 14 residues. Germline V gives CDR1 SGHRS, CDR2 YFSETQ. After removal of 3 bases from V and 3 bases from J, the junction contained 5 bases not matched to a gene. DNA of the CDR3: TGCGCCAGCAGCTCTACAGGGGTGGACACTGAAGCTTTCTTT. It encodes CASSSTGVDTEAFF.

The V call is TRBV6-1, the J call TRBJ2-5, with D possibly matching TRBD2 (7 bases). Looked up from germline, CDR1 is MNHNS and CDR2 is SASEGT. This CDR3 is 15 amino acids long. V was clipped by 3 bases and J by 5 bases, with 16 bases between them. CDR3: CASSDLEGGGETQYF. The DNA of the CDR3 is TGTGCCAGCAGTGATTTGGAAGGGGGGGGTGAGACCCAGTACTTC.

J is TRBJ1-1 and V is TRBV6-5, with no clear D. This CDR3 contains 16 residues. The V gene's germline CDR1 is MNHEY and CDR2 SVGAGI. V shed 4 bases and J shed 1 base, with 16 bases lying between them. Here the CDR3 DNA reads TGTGCCAGCAGTTCAGGTCAGAACCGCGCGAACACTGAAGCTTTCTTT. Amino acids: CASSSGQNRANTEAFF.

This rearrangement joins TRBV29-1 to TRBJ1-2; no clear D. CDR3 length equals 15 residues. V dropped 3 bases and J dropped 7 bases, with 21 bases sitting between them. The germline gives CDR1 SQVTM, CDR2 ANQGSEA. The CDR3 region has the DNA TGCAGCGTTGAGGCCAGCGGGTCCCTAAACAGTGGCTACACCTTC. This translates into CSVEASGSLNSGYTF.

The CDR3 region is CASSAQTGSVNTEAFF. In DNA form, the CDR3 reads TGTGCCAGCAGCGCACAGACAGGGTCGGTGAACACTGAAGCTTTCTTT. V gene TRBV9 combines with J gene TRBJ1-1; TRBD1 agrees at 7 bases. V lost 3 bases, J lost 0 bases, and 8 bases stayed unmatched. This CDR3 comprises 16 residues. CDR1 SGDLS and CDR2 YYNGEE come from the germline V gene.

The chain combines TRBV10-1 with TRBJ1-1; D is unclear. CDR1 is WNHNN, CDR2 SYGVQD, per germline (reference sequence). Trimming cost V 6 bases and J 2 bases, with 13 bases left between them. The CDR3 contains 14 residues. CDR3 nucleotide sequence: TGCGCCAGCAGGCCACTGGGTGTAAACACTGAAGCTTTCTTT. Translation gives CASRPLGVNTEAFF.

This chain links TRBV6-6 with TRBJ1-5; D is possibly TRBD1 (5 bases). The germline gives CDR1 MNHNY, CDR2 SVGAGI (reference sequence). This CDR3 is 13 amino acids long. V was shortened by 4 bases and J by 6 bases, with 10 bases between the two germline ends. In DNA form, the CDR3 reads TGTGCCAGCAGTTTAGGGGAGGGTCAGCCCCAGCATTTT. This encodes CASSLGEGQPQHF.

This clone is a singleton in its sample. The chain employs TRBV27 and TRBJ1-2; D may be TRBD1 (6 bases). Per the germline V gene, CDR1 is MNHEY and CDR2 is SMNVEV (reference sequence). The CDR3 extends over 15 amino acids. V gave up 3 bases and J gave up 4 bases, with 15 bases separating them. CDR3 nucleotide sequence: TGTGCCAGCAGTTTGCTGGGGGGGCTCGGCTATGGCTACACCTTC. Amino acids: CASSLLGGLGYGYTF.